Shown below are 18 T cell receptor beta chains from a single sample sequenced in a study of blood T cell repertoires in COVID-19 (TCRdb year 2020). Libraries were made using the immunoSEQ multiplex PCR assay. TCRdb mirrors the immuneACCESS table, restricted to in-frame sequences. Some clones are absent from its copies; in checked studies, under half trace to an unresolved V gene, and the reason for the others is unknown. In all, the sample holds about 190,000 clones, and around 87% of those were seen once. The top ten constitute around 0.63% of the sample. The sequencing input was peripheral blood. All receptors derive from a man over 45 with acute or convalescent COVID-19.

The genes are TRBV19 and TRBJ2-1, with 10 bases lining up with TRBD2. The trim removed 3 bases at V and 3 bases at J, leaving 8 bases unmatched. Germline V gene sequence: CDR1 LNHDA, CDR2 SQIVND (reference sequence). The CDR3 is 17 amino acids. CDR3 loop: CASSITLAGGRYNEQFF. For the CDR3, the DNA is TGTGCCAGTAGTATTACCTTAGCGGGGGGCCGCTACAATGAGCAGTTCTTC.

This chain connects TRBV5-1 to TRBJ1-3, with 11 bases lining up with TRBD1. Per germline, CDR1 SGHRS and CDR2 YFSETQ. The CDR3 has 18 amino acids. The junction had 13 bases not matched to a gene; V was cut back by 4 bases and J by 4 bases. This CDR3 reads CASSNNPGQGVGGNTIYF. CDR3 DNA: TGCGCCAGCAGCAACAACCCGGGACAGGGGGTTGGAGGAAACACCATATATTTT. The variable domain in full, with the rest retrieved from reference TRBV5-1 and TRBJ1-3, is KAGVTQTPRYLIKTRGQQVTLSCSPISGHRSVSWYQQTPGQGLQFLFEYFSETQRNKGNFPGRFSGRQFSNSRSEMNVSTLELGDSALYLCASSNNPGQGVGGNTIYFGEGSWLTVV.

In this sample, this clone turned up once. V and J are TRBV10-2 and TRBJ2-2, with TRBD2 matching over 8 bases. CDR3 size: 15 residues. The V and J ends lost 6 bases and 3 bases, in that order; junction bases with no gene match: 6. Germline V gene sequence: CDR1 WSHSY, CDR2 SAAADI. The CDR3 here is CASRSGRGYTGELFF. The CDR3 nucleotides read TGCGCCAGCAGGAGCGGGAGAGGTTACACCGGGGAGCTGTTTTTT.

This clone is a singleton in its sample. V usage is TRBV5-4 and J usage is TRBJ2-7; D may be TRBD1 (6 bases). The CDR3 has 13 residues. Germline V lookup: CDR1 SGHNT, CDR2 YYREEE (reference sequence). Trimming cost V 4 bases and J 0 bases, with 8 bases left between them. The CDR3 DNA follows: TGTGCCAGCAGCGCGGACAGCTCCTACGAGCAGTACTTC. It codes for CASSADSSYEQYF.

V and J are TRBV2 and TRBJ1-6, with 9 nucleotides matching TRBD1. Germline V gives CDR1 SNHLY, CDR2 FYNNEI. Losses at the gene ends were 6 bases for V and 7 bases for J; bases not matched to a gene: 1. CDR3 length: 13 amino acids. CDR3 bases: TGTGCCAGCAGCGGACAGGGGAATTCACCCCTCCACTTT. Its protein is CASSGQGNSPLHF. Looking up the rest from reference TRBV2 and TRBJ1-6 gives the full variable domain: EPEVTQTPSHQVTQMGQEVILRCVPISNHLYFYWYRQILGQKVEFLVSFYNNEISEKSEIFDDQFSVERPDGSNFTLKIRSTKLEDSAMYFCASSGQGNSPLHFGNGTRLTVT.

The chain recombines TRBV10-2 with TRBJ2-7; 9 bases align to TRBD2. The CDR3 is made up of 14 amino acids. With V trimmed by 7 bases and J by 2 bases, 6 bases remained unmatched. CDR1 is WSHSY, CDR2 SAAADI, per germline. This CDR3 is CASTLAGLTYEQYF. The DNA for the CDR3 is TGCGCCAGCACCCTAGCGGGGCTTACCTACGAGCAGTACTTC.

This rearrangement joins TRBV6-2 or TRBV6-3 to TRBJ1-5, with D perhaps TRBD1 (5 bases). With 0 bases removed from V and 1 base from J, the gap between germline ends came to 13 bases. The CDR3 runs to 17 residues. CDR1 MNHEY and CDR2 SVGEGT come from the germline V gene. Written as DNA, the CDR3 is TGTGCCAGCAGTTACTCGTCCAGGGCGGGAAGCAATCAGCCCCAGCATTTT. It codes for CASSYSSRAGSNQPQHF.

This clone occurred a few times. This chain joins TRBV27 and TRBJ2-5, with TRBD2 identical over 7 bases. This CDR3 contains 15 residues. The V segment lost 5 bases and the J segment 2 bases; nucleotides outside the gene matches: 8. Germline CDR1 is MNHEY and CDR2 is SMNVEV (reference sequence). This chain's CDR3 is CASSPRPAGQETQYF. DNA for the CDR3: TGTGCCAGCAGTCCCCGGCCAGCGGGACAAGAGACCCAGTACTTC.

V is TRBV27 and J is TRBJ1-1; D might be TRBD1 (5 bases). CDR3 size: 12 residues. Deletions cut 6 bases from V and 3 bases from J, with 8 bases between. CDR1 and CDR2 from the germline V gene are MNHEY and SMNVEV (reference sequence). The CDR3 sequence is CASRGVYTEAFF. The CDR3 nucleotides are TGTGCCAGCAGAGGGGTCTACACTGAAGCTTTCTTT.

This clone has a handful of counts. The genes are TRBV9 and TRBJ2-2, with a tentative D call TRBD1 (5 bases). V gave up 3 bases and J gave up 7 bases, with 16 bases separating them. Germline lookup yields CDR1 SGDLS and CDR2 YYNGEE. This CDR3 spans 15 amino acids. As DNA, the CDR3 is TGTGCCAGCAGCGGACCTCCAGGGTCCCACGGGGAGCTGTTTTTT. Translating gives CASSGPPGSHGELFF.

The genes are TRBV6-6 and TRBJ2-7; TRBD1 agrees at 7 bases. The length of the CDR3 is 14 residues. The germline CDR1 and CDR2 sequences are MNHNY and SVGAGI (reference sequence). The V segment lost 6 bases and the J segment 2 bases; nucleotides outside the gene matches: 7. The CDR3 here is CASRLGQNTYEQYF. The DNA of the CDR3 is TGTGCCAGCAGACTGGGACAGAACACCTACGAGCAGTACTTC.

The V and J genes are TRBV5-6 and TRBJ2-5, with a tentative D call TRBD2 (6 bases). CDR1 is SGHDT and CDR2 is YYEEEE in the germline V gene. CDR3 length: 16 amino acids. Between the trimmed V and J ends, which lost 1 base and 9 bases, there was a span of 22 bases. The CDR3 loop reads CASSLRDTSLRASQYF. The CDR3 DNA follows: TGTGCCAGCAGCTTGCGGGATACTAGCCTACGTGCTTCCCAGTACTTC.

This clone appeared a single time. This chain connects TRBV7-9 to TRBJ1-5, with D possibly matching TRBD1 (6 bases). Per the germline V gene, CDR1 is SEHNR and CDR2 is FQNEAQ (reference sequence). V was trimmed by 5 bases and J by 0 bases, leaving 17 bases between them. The CDR3 totals 17 residues. The CDR3 nucleotides read TGTGCCAGCAGCCTGGGTGGGGGCAGGTATAGCAATCAGCCCCAGCATTTT. Translation gives CASSLGGGRYSNQPQHF.

The chain employs TRBV7-6 and TRBJ1-5; 7 nucleotides align to TRBD1. CDR3 length: 17 amino acids. Germline-derived CDR1 and CDR2 are SGHVS and FNYEAQ. V trimming: 4 bases; J trimming: 0 bases; junction bases outside the gene matches: 9. CDR3 sequence (DNA): TGTGCCAGCAGCTCCCGACTTGGGACAGATAGCAATCAGCCCCAGCATTTT. Translated: CASSSRLGTDSNQPQHF.

V gene TRBV28 combines with J gene TRBJ2-6; D is possibly TRBD1 (6 bases). Trimming stripped 2 bases from V and 2 bases from J, with 10 bases between. The CDR3 runs 16 residues. The V gene's germline CDR1 is MDHEN and CDR2 SYDVKM. CDR3 loop: CASSLGGPAGANVLTF. CDR3 bases: TGTGCCAGCAGTTTAGGGGGCCCTGCTGGGGCCAACGTCCTGACTTTC.

This chain uses TRBV5-6 with TRBJ1-4; possibly TRBD1 for D (5 bases). Germline CDR1 and CDR2: SGHDT and YYEEEE. This CDR3 region has 13 residues. V gave up 3 bases and J gave up 8 bases, with 11 bases separating them. This chain's CDR3 is CASSSLRGEKLFF. Written as DNA, the CDR3 is TGTGCCAGCAGCTCCCTCCGGGGGGAAAAACTGTTTTTT. The full variable domain, completed using reference TRBV5-6 and TRBJ1-4, is DAGVTQSPTHLIKTRGQQVTLRCSPKSGHDTVSWYQQALGQGPQFIFQYYEEEERQRGNFPDRFSGHQFPNYSSELNVNALLLGDSALYLCASSSLRGEKLFFGSGTQLSVL.

CDR3 sequence (DNA): TGTGCCAGCAGCCAAGTCGGCGGGAGGGCCTACGAGCAGTACTTC. It yields the protein CASSQVGGRAYEQYF. This rearrangement joins TRBV3-1 (or the pseudogene TRBV3-2) to TRBJ2-7, with 9 bases identical to TRBD2. CDR1 and CDR2 (germline): LGHDT, YNNKEL (reference sequence). This CDR3 has 15 amino acids. J was trimmed by 2 bases and V by 1 base; bases with no gene match: 3.

V gene TRBV9 combines with J gene TRBJ2-5, with D maybe TRBD1 (7 bases). The CDR3 sequence is 16 residues long. Germline V gene data show CDR1 as SGDLS and CDR2 as YYNGEE. V lost 0 bases, J lost 5 bases, and 17 bases lay in between. In nucleotides, the CDR3 is TGTGCCAGCAGCGTAGAGGCCAGGGGGGCCGCGGAGACCCAGTACTTC. Its protein is CASSVEARGAAETQYF.